A few counts support the clone carrying this T cell receptor (beta chain). There are 13 residues in the CDR3. The germline gives CDR1 SGHAT, CDR2 FQDESV (reference sequence). The V end lost 3 bases, the J end lost 1 base, and 7 bases lay between the germline ends. The data were taken from a study of cytomegalovirus exposure and HLA in healthy donors. Study at large: In an early release, HLA-typed donors contributed roughly 85 million unique TCR sequences.

PCR amplification relied on 60 Vbeta primers (plus 13 Jbeta primers). Produced via immunoSEQ multiplex PCR; TCRdb's table is partial and in-frame only. The sample lists about 89,000 clones, less than 9.5% occurring once. Input material: PBMCs. This sequence was found in a man aged 45-65 years in good health and CMV-seropositive. V and J are TRBV11-1 and TRBJ2-7; D call uncertain. The CDR3 is CASSFGPSYEQYF. For the CDR3, the DNA is TGTGCCAGCAGCTTTGGGCCTTCCTACGAGCAGTACTTC.